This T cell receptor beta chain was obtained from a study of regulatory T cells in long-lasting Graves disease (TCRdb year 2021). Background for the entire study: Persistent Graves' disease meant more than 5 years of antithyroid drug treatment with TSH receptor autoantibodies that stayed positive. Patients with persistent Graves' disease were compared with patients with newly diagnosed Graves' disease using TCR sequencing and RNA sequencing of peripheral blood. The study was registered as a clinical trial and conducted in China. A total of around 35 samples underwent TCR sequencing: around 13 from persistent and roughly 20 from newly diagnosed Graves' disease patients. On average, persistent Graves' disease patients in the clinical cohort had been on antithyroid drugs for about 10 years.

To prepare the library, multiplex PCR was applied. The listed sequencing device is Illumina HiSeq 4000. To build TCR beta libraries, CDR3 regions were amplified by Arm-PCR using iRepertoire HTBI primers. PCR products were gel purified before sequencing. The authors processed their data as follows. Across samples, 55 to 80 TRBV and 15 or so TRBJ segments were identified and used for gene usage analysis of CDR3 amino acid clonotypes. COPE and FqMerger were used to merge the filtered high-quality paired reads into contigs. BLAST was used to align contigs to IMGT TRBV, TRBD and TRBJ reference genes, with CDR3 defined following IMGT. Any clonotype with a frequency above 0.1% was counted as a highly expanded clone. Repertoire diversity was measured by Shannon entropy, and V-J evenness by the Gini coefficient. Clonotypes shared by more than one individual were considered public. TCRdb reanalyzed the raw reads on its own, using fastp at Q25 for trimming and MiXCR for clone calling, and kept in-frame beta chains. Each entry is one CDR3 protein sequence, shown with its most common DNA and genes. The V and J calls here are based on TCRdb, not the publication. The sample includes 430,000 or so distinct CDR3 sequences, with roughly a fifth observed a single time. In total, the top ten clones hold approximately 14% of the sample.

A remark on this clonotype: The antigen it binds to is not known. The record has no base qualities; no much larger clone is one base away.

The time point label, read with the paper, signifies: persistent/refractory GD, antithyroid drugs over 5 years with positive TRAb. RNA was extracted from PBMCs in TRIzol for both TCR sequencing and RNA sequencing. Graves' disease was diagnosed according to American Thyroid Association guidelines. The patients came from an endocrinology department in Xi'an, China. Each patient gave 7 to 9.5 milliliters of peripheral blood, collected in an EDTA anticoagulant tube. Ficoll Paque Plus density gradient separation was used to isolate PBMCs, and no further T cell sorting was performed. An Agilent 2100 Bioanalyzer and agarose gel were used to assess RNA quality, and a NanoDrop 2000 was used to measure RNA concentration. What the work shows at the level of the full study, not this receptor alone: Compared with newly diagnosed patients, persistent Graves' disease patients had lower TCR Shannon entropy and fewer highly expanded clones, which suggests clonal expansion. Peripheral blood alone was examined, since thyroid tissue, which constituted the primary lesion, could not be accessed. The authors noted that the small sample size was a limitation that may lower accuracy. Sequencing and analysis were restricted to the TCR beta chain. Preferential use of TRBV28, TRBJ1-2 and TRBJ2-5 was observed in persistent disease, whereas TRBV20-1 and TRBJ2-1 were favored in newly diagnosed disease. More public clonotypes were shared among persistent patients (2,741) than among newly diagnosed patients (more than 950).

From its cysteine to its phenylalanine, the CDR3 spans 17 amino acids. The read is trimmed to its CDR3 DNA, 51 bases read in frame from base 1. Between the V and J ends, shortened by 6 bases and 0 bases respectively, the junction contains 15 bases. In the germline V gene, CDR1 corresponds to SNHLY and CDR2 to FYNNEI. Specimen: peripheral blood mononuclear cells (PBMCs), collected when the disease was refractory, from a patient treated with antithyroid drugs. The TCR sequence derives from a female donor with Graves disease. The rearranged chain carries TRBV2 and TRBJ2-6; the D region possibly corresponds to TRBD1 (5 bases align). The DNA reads TGTGCCAGCAGCGCGACAGTCCTCCGCTCTGGGGCCAACGTCCTGACTTTC. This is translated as CASSATVLRSGANVLTF.